This record covers a single TCR beta chain. Antigen: not known. This record comes from a study of brain T cells in children with intractable seizures. The table came from immunoSEQ multiplex PCR; TCRdb's copy has only in-frame clones and leaves some out. This table has 110,000 or so clones, roughly 94% appearing once. The ends were cut back, 4 bases at V and 2 bases at J, with 8 bases in the middle. In germline, CDR1 is SGHAT, CDR2 FQDESV (reference sequence). This CDR3 comprises 13 residues. Broader study findings: Patients' HCMV serostatus was unknown; virus specificity rests on CDR3 similarity alone.

J is TRBJ1-2 and V is TRBV11-1; the D is unclear. The sequence derives from a boy in the first two years of life with hemimegalencephaly and intractable seizures. This specimen consisted of peripheral blood, obtained at surgery. The CDR3 DNA reads as TGTGCCAGCAGCTCGTCGGACAACTATGGCTACACCTTC. The encoded protein is CASSSSDNYGYTF. Using reference TRBV11-1 and TRBJ1-2 for the parts outside the CDR3, the full variable domain is EAEVAQSPRYKITEKSQAVAFWCDPISGHATLYWYRQILGQGPELLVQFQDESVVDDSQLPKDRFSAERLKGVDSTLKIQPAELGDSAMYLCASSSSDNYGYTFGSGTRLTVV.